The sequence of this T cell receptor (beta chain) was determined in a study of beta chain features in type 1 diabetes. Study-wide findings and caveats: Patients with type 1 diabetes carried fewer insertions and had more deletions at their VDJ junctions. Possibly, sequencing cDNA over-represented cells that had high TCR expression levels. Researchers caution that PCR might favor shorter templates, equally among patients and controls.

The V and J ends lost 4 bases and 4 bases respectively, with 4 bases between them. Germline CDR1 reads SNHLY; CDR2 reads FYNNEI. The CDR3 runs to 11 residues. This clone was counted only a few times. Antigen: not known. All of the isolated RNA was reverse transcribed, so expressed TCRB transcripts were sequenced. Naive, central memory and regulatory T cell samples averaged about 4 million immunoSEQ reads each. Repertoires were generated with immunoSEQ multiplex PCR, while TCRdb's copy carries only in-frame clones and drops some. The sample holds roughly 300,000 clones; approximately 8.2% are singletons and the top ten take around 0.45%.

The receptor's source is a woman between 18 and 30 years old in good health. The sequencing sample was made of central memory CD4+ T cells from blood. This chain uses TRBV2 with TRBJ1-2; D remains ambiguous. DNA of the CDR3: TGTGCCAGCAGTGCAGGCTATGGCTACACCTTC. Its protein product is CASSAGYGYTF. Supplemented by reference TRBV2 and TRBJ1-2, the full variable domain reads EPEVTQTPSHQVTQMGQEVILRCVPISNHLYFYWYRQILGQKVEFLVSFYNNEISEKSEIFDDQFSVERPDGSNFTLKIRSTKLEDSAMYFCASSAGYGYTFGSGTRLTVV.